This entry lists 24 T cell receptor beta chains sequenced from one sample in a study of high-grade serous ovarian cancer treatment subgroups. Tumor samples were obtained before definitive surgery or chemotherapy. Measured with immunoSEQ multiplex PCR; TCRdb has only the in-frame clones, and not every one. Here the sample spans under 3,500 clones, 72% being singletons. Sequencing input: tumor tissue. Receptors originate from a human donor with high-grade serous ovarian cancer.

The V and J genes are TRBV7-9 and TRBJ2-1, with D unresolved. CDR3 length: 14 amino acids. The germline V and J ends were trimmed by 7 bases and 3 bases, with 13 bases remaining between them. Per the germline V gene, CDR1 is SEHNR and CDR2 is FQNEAQ (reference sequence). The CDR3 bases are TGTGCCAGCAAGCGCCAGGAACTCTACAATGAGCAGTTCTTC. Protein product: CASKRQELYNEQFF.

This chain connects TRBV2 to TRBJ2-1; no firm D call. CDR1 is SNHLY and CDR2 is FYNNEI in the germline V gene. CDR3 length: 13 amino acids. V lost 3 bases and J lost 0, with 3 bases in between. CDR3 in amino acids: CASSDVSYNEQFF. The CDR3 region has the DNA TGTGCCAGCAGTGATGTCTCCTACAATGAGCAGTTCTTC.

The gene calls are TRBV2 and TRBJ2-3; D not certain. Per the germline V gene, CDR1 is SNHLY and CDR2 is FYNNEI. The CDR3 totals 16 residues. The V end lost 4 bases, the J end lost 0 bases, and 14 bases lay between the germline ends. The CDR3 sequence is CASSVPAASSTDTQYF. In DNA form, the CDR3 reads TGTGCCAGCAGTGTTCCGGCGGCGTCTAGCACAGATACGCAGTATTTT.

CDR3 loop: CASGLPGNSPLHF. In DNA, the CDR3 is TGTGCTAGTGGTCTTCCAGGGAATTCACCCCTCCACTTT. This chain uses TRBV12-5 with TRBJ1-6, with D perhaps matching TRBD1 (5 bases). CDR1 LGHNT and CDR2 FRNRAP come from the germline V gene. The germline V and J ends were trimmed by 5 bases and 7 bases, with 9 bases remaining between them. The CDR3 consists of 13 residues.

Notes on this clone: The junction does not match germline at one end; this may be a read error. The chain joins TRBV7-2 to TRBJ2-1, with D possibly being TRBD2 (6 bases). Germline V gene data show CDR1 as SGHTA and CDR2 as FQGNSA. The CDR3 has 16 amino acids. The CDR3 DNA reads TGTGCCAGCAGCCTAGCGACCCGAATGACTCGCAATGAGCAGTTCTTC. Translated: CASSLATRMTRNEQFF.

The V gene is TRBV4-1, the J gene TRBJ1-5; no clear D. Germline-derived CDR1 and CDR2 are MGHRA and YSYEKL. The CDR3 loop spans 15 amino acids. Trimming shortened V by 0 bases and J by 4 bases, and 10 bases separated the two germline ends. The DNA for the CDR3 is TGCGCCAGCAGCCAAGAACAGTTTAAAAATCAGCCCCAGCATTTT. It is translated as CASSQEQFKNQPQHF.

V is TRBV6-1 and J is TRBJ2-1, with D perhaps given as TRBD1 or TRBD2 (5 bases each). V gave up 5 bases and J gave up 2 bases, with 13 bases separating them. The germline V gene has CDR1 MNHNS and CDR2 SASEGT. This CDR3 has 15 residues. The CDR3 protein is CASSPIGAPYNEQFF. In DNA, the CDR3 is TGTGCCAGCAGTCCAATCGGGGCCCCCTACAATGAGCAGTTCTTC.

The J gene is TRBJ1-4, the V gene TRBV5-1; D is perhaps TRBD1 (6 bases). The CDR3 extends over 15 amino acids. V was clipped by 3 bases and J by 8 bases, with 17 bases between them. Germline V gene sequence: CDR1 SGHRS, CDR2 YFSETQ. The CDR3 reads CASSWTTGSGEKLFF. The CDR3 bases are TGCGCCAGCAGCTGGACGACAGGATCGGGAGAAAAACTGTTTTTT.

There are a few counts of this clone. V and J are TRBV25-1 and TRBJ2-1; 8 bases map to TRBD1. V gave up 4 bases and J gave up 7 bases; unmatched junction bases: 9. The V gene's germline CDR1 is MGHDK and CDR2 SYGVNS. The CDR3 loop spans 15 amino acids. CDR3 sequence (DNA): TGTGCCAGCAGTGGGGGAGGACAGGGCAAGAATGAGCAGTTCTTC. Its translation is CASSGGGQGKNEQFF.

This clone ranks as hyperexpanded. The rearrangement uses TRBV13 and TRBJ1-1; 10 positions match TRBD1. Germline CDR1 PRHDT, CDR2 FYEKMQ (reference sequence). The CDR3 extends over 15 amino acids. V lost 5 bases, J lost 3 bases, and 6 bases stayed unmatched. The chain's CDR3 is CASSLAGTGDTEAFF. The CDR3 DNA reads as TGTGCCAGCAGCCTTGCTGGGACAGGGGACACTGAAGCTTTCTTT.

The rearrangement uses TRBV19 and TRBJ1-5; the match to TRBD1 covers 10 bases. The CDR3 sequence is 17 residues long. Germline CDR1 and CDR2: LNHDA and SQIVND (reference sequence). Losses at the gene ends were 6 bases for V and 2 bases for J; bases not matched to a gene: 10. The CDR3 nucleotides read TGTGCCAGTAGCCTCCGAGGGACAGGGGCAGGCAATCAGCCCCAGCATTTT. This translates into CASSLRGTGAGNQPQHF.

The rearrangement links TRBV27 to TRBJ2-7; 7 bases align to TRBD1. The V gene's germline CDR1 is MNHEY and CDR2 SMNVEV (reference sequence). Germline trimming cut 6 bases from V and 3 bases from J; bases unmatched to any gene: 8. The CDR3 totals 14 residues. The CDR3 protein is CASRPGQVIYEQYF. DNA of the CDR3: TGTGCCAGCAGACCAGGACAGGTGATCTACGAGCAGTACTTC.

V is TRBV7-2 and J is TRBJ2-1; the D gene is possibly TRBD2 (6 bases). Per the germline V gene, CDR1 is SGHTA and CDR2 is FQGNSA. V gave up 5 bases and J gave up 1 base, with 15 bases separating them. This CDR3 is 16 amino acids long. The CDR3 here is CASSPGGLASYNEQFF. In DNA, the CDR3 is TGTGCCAGCAGCCCCGGCGGGCTAGCGTCCTACAATGAGCAGTTCTTC.

As to this clone: The sample carries other DNA sequences with the same CDR3. The genes are TRBV2 and TRBJ2-3, with 10 bases that match TRBD2. V shed 2 bases and J 2 bases; nucleotides not matched to a gene: 1. The CDR3 has 15 amino acids. The germline CDR1 and CDR2 sequences are SNHLY and FYNNEI. CDR3: CASSETSGATDTQYF. CDR3 in DNA: TGTGCCAGCAGTGAAACTAGCGGGGCCACAGATACGCAGTATTTT.

The chain combines TRBV7-2 with TRBJ2-5, with TRBD2 as a possible D gene (6 bases). The CDR3 is 13 amino acids. Germline CDR1 is SGHTA and CDR2 is FQGNSA. Between the trimmed V and J ends, which lost 3 bases and 12 bases, there was a span of 17 bases. The CDR3, as DNA: TGTGCCAGCAGCTTGGGGCCCCCAGGCGGGGAGTACTTC. Its protein is CASSLGPPGGEYF. The full variable domain, its missing parts supplied by reference TRBV7-2 and TRBJ2-5, is GAGVSQSPSNKVTEKGKDVELRCDPISGHTALYWYRQSLGQGLEFLIYFQGNSAPDKSGLPSDRFSAERTGGSVSTLTIQRTQQEDSAVYLCASSLGPPGGEYFGPGTRLLVL.

The V gene is TRBV7-3, the J gene TRBJ2-3; 8 bases fit TRBD2. V shed 2 bases and J 4 bases; nucleotides not matched to a gene: 5. Germline values: CDR1 SGHTA, CDR2 FQGTGA. The CDR3 loop spans 15 amino acids. In DNA, the CDR3 is TGTGCCAGCAGCTTACGGGGGGGAGGGGCAGATACGCAGTATTTT. This encodes CASSLRGGGADTQYF.

This clone has just a few counts. The V and J genes are TRBV19 and TRBJ2-2; D tentatively fits TRBD1 or TRBD2 (5 bases each). Trimming left V 2 bases short and J 6 bases short, with 10 bases between. The CDR3 loop spans 14 amino acids. Germline-derived CDR1 and CDR2 are LNHDA and SQIVND (reference sequence). The CDR3 region is CASSIPRGSGELFF. The CDR3 bases are TGTGCCAGTAGTATACCGAGGGGTTCCGGGGAGCTGTTTTTT. The full variable domain, rest sourced from reference TRBV19 and TRBJ2-2, is DGGITQSPKYLFRKEGQNVTLSCEQNLNHDAMYWYRQDPGQGLRLIYYSQIVNDFQKGDIAEGYSVSREKKESFPLTVTSAQKNPTAFYLCASSIPRGSGELFFGEGSRLTVL.

The V and J genes are TRBV7-2 and TRBJ1-2; tentative D call: TRBD1 (5 bases). The V and J ends lost 3 bases and 5 bases respectively, with 10 bases between them. The length of the CDR3 is 13 residues. CDR1 is SGHTA, CDR2 FQGNSA, per germline. The CDR3 region is CASSFSGPYGYTF. The CDR3 region has the DNA TGTGCCAGCAGCTTCTCGGGGCCGTATGGCTACACCTTC. The entire variable domain, with the rest obtained from reference TRBV7-2 and TRBJ1-2, is as follows: GAGVSQSPSNKVTEKGKDVELRCDPISGHTALYWYRQSLGQGLEFLIYFQGNSAPDKSGLPSDRFSAERTGGSVSTLTIQRTQQEDSAVYLCASSFSGPYGYTFGSGTRLTVV.

The chain carries TRBV9 and TRBJ2-5; weak D call: TRBD1 (6 bases). The better agreement between TRBJ2-7 and the DNA end casts doubt on the J call. The germline V gene encodes CDR1 SGDLS and CDR2 YYNGEE. This CDR3 region has 16 residues. The chain's CDR3 is CASSVRLGGPGDEQYF. Written as DNA, the CDR3 is TGTGCCAGCAGCGTAAGGTTAGGGGGACCCGGGGACGAGCAGTACTTC.

This clone was detected only a few times. The rearrangement joins TRBV18 to TRBJ1-6; no definite D call. From germline, CDR1 is KGHSH and CDR2 LQKENI. The CDR3 spans 13 residues. The V gene lost 5 bases and the J gene lost 6 bases, with 8 bases spanning the gap. The chain's CDR3 is CASSMDPNSPLHF. In DNA, the CDR3 is TGTGCCAGCTCAATGGACCCTAATTCACCCCTCCACTTT.

This rearrangement joins TRBV7-2 to TRBJ1-1; 8 bases match TRBD1. There are 15 residues in the CDR3. The V segment lost 3 bases and the J segment 4 bases; nucleotides outside the gene matches: 7. The germline V gene has CDR1 SGHTA and CDR2 FQGNSA. CDR3 sequence: CASSFGGTGGTEAFF. CDR3 sequence (DNA): TGTGCCAGCAGCTTCGGGGGGACAGGAGGCACTGAAGCTTTCTTT.

The V gene is TRBV19, the J gene TRBJ1-4; 8 nucleotides align to TRBD1. The CDR3 totals 14 residues. The trim removed 6 bases at V and 7 bases at J, leaving 7 bases unmatched. CDR1 LNHDA and CDR2 SQIVND come from the germline V gene (reference sequence). In DNA, the CDR3 is TGTGCCAGTAGATGGAGACAGGGGACTGAAAAACTGTTTTTT. Protein sequence: CASRWRQGTEKLFF.

The chain couples TRBV4-2 to TRBJ1-5; possibly TRBD1 for D (5 bases). Trimming took off 0 bases at V and 4 bases at J, with 19 bases between the two ends. The CDR3 extends over 18 amino acids. The germline gives CDR1 LGHNA, CDR2 YNFKEQ. The CDR3 sequence is CASSQEGVVAGLNQPQHF. The CDR3 nucleotides are TGTGCCAGCAGCCAAGAGGGCGTTGTGGCAGGGCTTAATCAGCCCCAGCATTTT.

This chain's CDR3 is CASSPTGDTYNEQFF. The CDR3 coding sequence is TGTGCCAGCAGCCCGACAGGGGATACTTACAATGAGCAGTTCTTC. The chain is built from TRBV5-4 and TRBJ2-1; 8 bases agree with TRBD1. The CDR3 spans 15 residues. V shed 4 bases, J shed 4 bases, and the junction held 7 bases outside the gene matches. The germline V gene has CDR1 SGHNT and CDR2 YYREEE (reference sequence). The full variable domain, with the rest looked up from reference TRBV5-4 and TRBJ2-1, is ETGVTQSPTHLIKTRGQQVTLRCSSQSGHNTVSWYQQALGQGPQFIFQYYREEENGRGNFPPRFSGLQFPNYSSELNVNALELDDSALYLCASSPTGDTYNEQFFGPGTRLTVL.